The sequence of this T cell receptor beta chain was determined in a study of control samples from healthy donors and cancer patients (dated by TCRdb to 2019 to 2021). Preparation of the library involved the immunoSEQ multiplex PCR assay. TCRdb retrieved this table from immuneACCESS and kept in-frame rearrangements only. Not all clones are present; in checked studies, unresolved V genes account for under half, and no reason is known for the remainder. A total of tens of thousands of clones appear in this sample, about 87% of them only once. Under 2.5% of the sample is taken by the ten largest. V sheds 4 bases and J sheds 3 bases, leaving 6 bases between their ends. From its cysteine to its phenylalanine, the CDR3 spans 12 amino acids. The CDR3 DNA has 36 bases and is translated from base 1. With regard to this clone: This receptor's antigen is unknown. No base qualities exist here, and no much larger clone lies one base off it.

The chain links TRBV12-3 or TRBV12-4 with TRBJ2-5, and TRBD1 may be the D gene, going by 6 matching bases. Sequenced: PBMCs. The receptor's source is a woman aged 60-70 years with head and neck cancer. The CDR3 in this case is CASSWDKETQYF. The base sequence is TGTGCCAGCAGTTGGGACAAAGAGACCCAGTACTTC.